Listed below are T cell receptor beta chains from one sample, sequenced in a study of patients and donors after allogeneic stem cell transplantation. TCRdb fed the RT-PCR reads into MiXCR, producing one record per CDR3 protein. Here the sample spans 200,000 to 250,000 distinct CDR3 sequences, roughly 15% being singletons. Sequencing was carried out using blood, either unsorted or a sorted T cell fraction (not recorded which). The receptors were sampled from a human donor who was either an allogeneic HSCT recipient or a stem cell or donor lymphocyte infusion donor (not recorded which). It is not recorded whose cells these are; they may come from a transplant donor. CDR3s include the opening cysteine and the closing phenylalanine or tryptophan. The order of the fields is CDR3 DNA, CDR3 protein, D gene, J gene, V gene, clone size. D genes are given only for firm matches. Clone size is stated in some rows and not others, as once, few, many or a class when expanded.

CDR3nt: TGTGCCAGTAGCCCCGACAAGGGGGTGGAGCAGTACTTC
CDR3aa: CASSPDKGVEQYF
d_gene: -
j_gene: TRBJ2-7
v_gene: TRBV19
abundance: few

CDR3nt: TGTGCCAGCAGCTCTTCGGGCTTGGGGGGACCCATTAACACTGAAGCTTTCTTT
CDR3aa: CASSSSGLGGPINTEAFF
d_gene: -
j_gene: TRBJ1-1
v_gene: TRBV13
abundance: -

CDR3nt: TGTGCCTGGGAGAGGACAGGGGGAGGACGGACCCAGTACTTC
CDR3aa: CAWERTGGGRTQYF
d_gene: TRBD1
j_gene: TRBJ2-5
v_gene: TRBV30
abundance: -

CDR3nt: TGTGCCAGCAGCCCCCGGGGCAGTAACCCCTACGAGCAGTACTTC
CDR3aa: CASSPRGSNPYEQYF
d_gene: -
j_gene: TRBJ2-7
v_gene: TRBV7-9
abundance: many

CDR3nt: TGCAGTGCCCCTCGGGACAGCAAAAATGGCTACACCTTC
CDR3aa: CSAPRDSKNGYTF
d_gene: TRBD1
j_gene: TRBJ1-2
v_gene: TRBV20-1
abundance: many

CDR3nt: TGTGCCACCGCGACCGACAGCCATAATTCACCCCTCCACTTT
CDR3aa: CATATDSHNSPLHF
d_gene: -
j_gene: TRBJ1-6
v_gene: TRBV19
abundance: few

CDR3nt: TGTGCCAGCAGGCGGGATCCTGAGCAGTTCTTC
CDR3aa: CASRRDPEQFF
d_gene: -
j_gene: TRBJ2-1
v_gene: TRBV12-3/TRBV12-4
abundance: many

CDR3nt: TGTGCCACCAGTGGCAGCGGGCCCTCTGGGGCCAACGTCCTGACTTTC
CDR3aa: CATSGSGPSGANVLTF
d_gene: -
j_gene: TRBJ2-6
v_gene: TRBV24-1
abundance: many

CDR3nt: TGCAGTGCTAGCCGGGACACGAGCAATCAGCCCCAGCATTTT
CDR3aa: CSASRDTSNQPQHF
d_gene: -
j_gene: TRBJ1-5
v_gene: TRBV20-1
abundance: many

CDR3nt: TGCGCCAGCAGCCAAGATCGTAATGGCAGGGCAAATTCACCCCTCCACTTT
CDR3aa: CASSQDRNGRANSPLHF
d_gene: -
j_gene: TRBJ1-6
v_gene: TRBV4-1
abundance: -

CDR3nt: TGCGCCAGCAGCAAAGGAGAGGAATACGAGCAGTACTTC
CDR3aa: CASSKGEEYEQYF
d_gene: -
j_gene: TRBJ2-7
v_gene: TRBV5-1
abundance: many

CDR3nt: TGTGCCAGCAGTGTCCTGCGGGGCCGCACCGGGGAGCTGTTTTTT
CDR3aa: CASSVLRGRTGELFF
d_gene: -
j_gene: TRBJ2-2
v_gene: TRBV2
abundance: few

CDR3nt: TGTGCCAGCAGGCTACAGGACAACCAGCCCCAGCATTTT
CDR3aa: CASRLQDNQPQHF
d_gene: -
j_gene: TRBJ1-5
v_gene: TRBV6-2/TRBV6-3
abundance: -

CDR3nt: TGTGCCAGTAGTGTACCGGGACTAGCGGGAACAGATACGCAGTATTTT
CDR3aa: CASSVPGLAGTDTQYF
d_gene: TRBD2
j_gene: TRBJ2-3
v_gene: TRBV19
abundance: few

CDR3nt: TGTGCCAGCAGCGTAGATCCAGGAGCAGATACGCAGTATTTT
CDR3aa: CASSVDPGADTQYF
d_gene: -
j_gene: TRBJ2-3
v_gene: TRBV9
abundance: -

CDR3nt: TGTGCCAGCAGCATTATATCTCGACAGAGAGGGCTGCCCTACGAGCAGTACTTC
CDR3aa: CASSIISRQRGLPYEQYF
d_gene: -
j_gene: TRBJ2-7
v_gene: TRBV11-2
abundance: -

CDR3nt: TGTGCCAGCAGGGAGGGGACCGGGGAGCTGTTTTTT
CDR3aa: CASREGTGELFF
d_gene: -
j_gene: TRBJ2-2
v_gene: TRBV2
abundance: once

CDR3nt: TGTGCCAGCAGCCAAGGAGGGGGTTACAATTCACCCCTCCACTTT
CDR3aa: CASSQGGGYNSPLHF
d_gene: -
j_gene: TRBJ1-6
v_gene: TRBV3-1
abundance: once

CDR3nt: TGTGCCAGCAGTTTCCTAGCGGGAGGATCGGGCGAGCAGTACTTC
CDR3aa: CASSFLAGGSGEQYF
d_gene: TRBD2
j_gene: TRBJ2-7
v_gene: TRBV27
abundance: -

CDR3nt: TGTGCCAGCAGCCCCCACGCCGGGGATGAGCAGTTCTTC
CDR3aa: CASSPHAGDEQFF
d_gene: -
j_gene: TRBJ2-1
v_gene: TRBV3-1
abundance: many

CDR3nt: TGTGCCATCAGCGTTGGGACAGACCCTGGAAACACCATATATTTT
CDR3aa: CAISVGTDPGNTIYF
d_gene: TRBD1
j_gene: TRBJ1-3
v_gene: TRBV9
abundance: few

CDR3nt: TGTGCCAGCAGCCAATCAAGTCAACTGCACTCTGGGGCCAACGTCCTGACTTTC
CDR3aa: CASSQSSQLHSGANVLTF
d_gene: -
j_gene: TRBJ2-6
v_gene: TRBV4-2
abundance: few

CDR3nt: TGCAGTGCTAGCCAGGGTTTGGCCTACGAGCAGTACTTC
CDR3aa: CSASQGLAYEQYF
d_gene: -
j_gene: TRBJ2-7
v_gene: TRBV20-1
abundance: -

CDR3nt: TGTGCCAGCACCGCGGGGGGGGATCAAGAGACCCAGTACTTC
CDR3aa: CASTAGGDQETQYF
d_gene: TRBD2
j_gene: TRBJ2-5
v_gene: TRBV6-1
abundance: -

CDR3nt: TGCGCCAGCAGTCAACCCGGACCGAGAGGGAGCAATCAGCCCCAGCATTTT
CDR3aa: CASSQPGPRGSNQPQHF
d_gene: -
j_gene: TRBJ1-5
v_gene: TRBV23-1
abundance: few

CDR3nt: TGTGCCAGCAGTTACACACGACTAGCGGGGACCAAAGAGACCCAGTACTTC
CDR3aa: CASSYTRLAGTKETQYF
d_gene: TRBD2
j_gene: TRBJ2-5
v_gene: TRBV6-2/TRBV6-3
abundance: -

CDR3nt: TGTGCCATCAGTGATCGAGGGGGAAGCGACGAGCAGTACTTC
CDR3aa: CAISDRGGSDEQYF
d_gene: -
j_gene: TRBJ2-7
v_gene: TRBV10-3
abundance: few

CDR3nt: TGCGCCAGCAGCCAAGCCCTCGTCGGAGAGACCCAGTACTTC
CDR3aa: CASSQALVGETQYF
d_gene: -
j_gene: TRBJ2-5
v_gene: TRBV4-3
abundance: many

CDR3nt: TGCAGTGCTAGACATCGGGATTGGCCATCTATCCGGTCGGCTTTCTTT
CDR3aa: CSARHRDWPSIRSAFF
d_gene: -
j_gene: TRBJ1-1
v_gene: TRBV20-1
abundance: -

CDR3nt: TGTGCCAGCAGCTCCGGGACTGGGGGTATGGACACCGGGGAGCTGTTTTTT
CDR3aa: CASSSGTGGMDTGELFF
d_gene: -
j_gene: TRBJ2-2
v_gene: TRBV7-2
abundance: few

CDR3nt: TGTGCCAGCAGCTTAATTGGTGGGGGGTCAGCCAAAAACATTCAGTACTTC
CDR3aa: CASSLIGGGSAKNIQYF
d_gene: -
j_gene: TRBJ2-4
v_gene: TRBV7-9
abundance: few

CDR3nt: TGTGCCAGCAGCTTAATGGGCAATCCGGAAACTGAAGCTTTCTTT
CDR3aa: CASSLMGNPETEAFF
d_gene: -
j_gene: TRBJ1-1
v_gene: TRBV7-3
abundance: many

CDR3nt: TGCAGCGGACAGTTGCCTCCCTACAATGAGCAGTTCTTC
CDR3aa: CSGQLPPYNEQFF
d_gene: -
j_gene: TRBJ2-1
v_gene: TRBV20-1
abundance: few

CDR3nt: TGCGCCAGCCGGGACTTGGACAGGGGAAGGCGTGAAGCTTTCTTT
CDR3aa: CASRDLDRGRREAFF
d_gene: TRBD1
j_gene: TRBJ1-1
v_gene: TRBV5-1
abundance: many

CDR3nt: TGCAGCGTTCAGCGGGAACGATCCTACGAGCAGTACTTC
CDR3aa: CSVQRERSYEQYF
d_gene: TRBD2
j_gene: TRBJ2-7
v_gene: TRBV29-1
abundance: many

CDR3nt: TGTGCCAGCAGCCGGGCCCCCGGGATCCAAGAGACCCAGTACTTC
CDR3aa: CASSRAPGIQETQYF
d_gene: -
j_gene: TRBJ2-5
v_gene: TRBV7-9
abundance: -

CDR3nt: TGTGCCAGCAGCACTACAGGGATGGTTAATCAGCCCCAGCATTTT
CDR3aa: CASSTTGMVNQPQHF
d_gene: -
j_gene: TRBJ1-5
v_gene: TRBV6-2/TRBV6-3
abundance: few

CDR3nt: TGTGCCAGCTCACCAAGGGACTCCCTCGGTCTCGACACCTTC
CDR3aa: CASSPRDSLGLDTF
d_gene: -
j_gene: TRBJ1-2
v_gene: TRBV18
abundance: few

CDR3nt: TGCGCCAGCAGCCAAGATCAGGAAAAAGAGACCCAGTACTTC
CDR3aa: CASSQDQEKETQYF
d_gene: -
j_gene: TRBJ2-5
v_gene: TRBV4-1
abundance: few

CDR3nt: TGTGCCAGCAGTTACGTGCTAGGAGCTAGGTACGAGCAGTACTTC
CDR3aa: CASSYVLGARYEQYF
d_gene: -
j_gene: TRBJ2-7
v_gene: TRBV6-2/TRBV6-3
abundance: -

CDR3nt: TGTGCCAGCAGTGAGCGAACAGGACCTTCCTACGAGCAGTACTTC
CDR3aa: CASSERTGPSYEQYF
d_gene: -
j_gene: TRBJ2-7
v_gene: TRBV6-1
abundance: -

CDR3nt: TGTGCCATCAGTGATCGGGCGGGCACCGGGGAGCTGTTTTTT
CDR3aa: CAISDRAGTGELFF
d_gene: -
j_gene: TRBJ2-2
v_gene: TRBV10-3
abundance: many